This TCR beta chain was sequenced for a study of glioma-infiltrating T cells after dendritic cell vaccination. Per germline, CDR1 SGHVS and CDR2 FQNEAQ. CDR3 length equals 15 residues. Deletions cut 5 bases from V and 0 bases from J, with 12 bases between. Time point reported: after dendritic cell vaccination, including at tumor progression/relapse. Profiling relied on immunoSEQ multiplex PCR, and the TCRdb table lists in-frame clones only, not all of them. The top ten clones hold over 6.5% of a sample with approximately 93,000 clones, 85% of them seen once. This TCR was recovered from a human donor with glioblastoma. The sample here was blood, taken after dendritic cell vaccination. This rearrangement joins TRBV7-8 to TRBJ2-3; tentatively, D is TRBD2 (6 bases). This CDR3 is CASSRRGISTDTQYF. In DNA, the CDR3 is TGTGCCAGCAGCCGGAGGGGCATAAGCACAGATACGCAGTATTTT. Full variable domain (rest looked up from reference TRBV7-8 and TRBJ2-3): GAGVSQSPRYKVAKRGQDVALRCDPISGHVSLFWYQQALGQGPEFLTYFQNEAQLDKSGLPSDRFFAERPEGSVSTLKIQRTQQEDSAVYLCASSRRGISTDTQYFGPGTRLTVL.